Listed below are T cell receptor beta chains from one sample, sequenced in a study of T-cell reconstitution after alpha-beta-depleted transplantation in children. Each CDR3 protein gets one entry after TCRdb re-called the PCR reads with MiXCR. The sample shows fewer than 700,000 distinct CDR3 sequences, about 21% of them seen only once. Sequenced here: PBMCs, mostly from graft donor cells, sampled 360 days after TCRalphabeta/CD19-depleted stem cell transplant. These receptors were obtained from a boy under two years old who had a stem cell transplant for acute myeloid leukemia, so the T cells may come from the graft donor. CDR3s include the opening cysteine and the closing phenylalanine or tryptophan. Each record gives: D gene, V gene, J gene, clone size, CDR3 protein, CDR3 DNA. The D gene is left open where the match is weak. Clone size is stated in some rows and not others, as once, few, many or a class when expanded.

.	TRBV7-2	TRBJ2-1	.	CASSSPPTEHNEQFF	TGTGCCAGCAGCTCACCGCCTACTGAGCACAATGAGCAGTTCTTC
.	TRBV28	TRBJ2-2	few	CASLTGLDTGELFF	TGTGCCAGCCTTACAGGGTTGGACACCGGGGAGCTGTTTTTT
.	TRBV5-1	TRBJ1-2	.	CASSLAAGQEGGYTF	TGCGCCAGCAGCTTGGCCGCGGGTCAAGAGGGTGGCTACACCTTC
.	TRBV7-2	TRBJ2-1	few	CASSLTWEQFF	TGTGCCAGCAGTCTAACTTGGGAGCAGTTCTTC
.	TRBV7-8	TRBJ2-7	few	CASSILPRGRGGYEQYF	TGTGCCAGCAGCATCCTACCCCGGGGGCGCGGGGGCTACGAGCAGTACTTC
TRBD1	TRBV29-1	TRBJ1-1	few	CSVALDRANTEAFF	TGCAGCGTTGCTCTGGACAGGGCTAACACTGAAGCTTTCTTT
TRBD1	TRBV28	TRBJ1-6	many	CASSPGQGGFFSYNSPLHF	TGTGCCAGCAGCCCGGGACAGGGAGGCTTTTTCTCCTATAATTCACCCCTCCACTTT
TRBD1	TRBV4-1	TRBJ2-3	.	CASSASGQGTDTQYF	TGCGCCAGCAGCGCCTCGGGACAGGGGACAGATACGCAGTATTTT
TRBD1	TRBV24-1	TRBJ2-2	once	CATSARTGITGELFF	TGTGCCACCAGTGCCCGGACAGGTATCACCGGGGAGCTGTTTTTT
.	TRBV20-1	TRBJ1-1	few	CSARPGPGSRTWNTEAFF	TGCAGTGCTAGGCCTGGTCCGGGGTCTAGGACGTGGAACACTGAAGCTTTCTTT
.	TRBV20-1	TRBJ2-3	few	CSAGDRADTQYF	TGCAGTGCCGGGGATAGAGCAGATACGCAGTATTTT
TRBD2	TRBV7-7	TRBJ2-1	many	CASSSPGGSGGNEQFF	TGTGCCAGCAGCTCCCCGGGCGGTAGCGGGGGCAATGAGCAGTTCTTC
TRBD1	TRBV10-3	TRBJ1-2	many	CAISEAGTGYGYTF	TGTGCCATCAGTGAGGCCGGGACAGGGTATGGCTACACCTTC
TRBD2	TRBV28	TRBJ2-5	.	CASSVHSGEETQYF	TGTGCCAGCAGTGTCCATAGCGGGGAAGAGACCCAGTACTTC
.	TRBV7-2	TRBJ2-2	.	CASSLDGVDTGELFF	TGTGCCAGCAGCCTTGACGGGGTGGACACCGGGGAGCTGTTTTTT
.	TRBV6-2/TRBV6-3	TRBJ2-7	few	CASSYLGASEEQYF	TGTGCCAGCAGTTATTTGGGGGCCTCGGAAGAGCAGTACTTC
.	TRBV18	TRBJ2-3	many	CASSPYDLADTQYF	TGTGCCAGCTCACCATATGACCTCGCAGATACGCAGTATTTT
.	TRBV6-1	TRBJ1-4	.	CASSLDGLNEKLFF	TGTGCCAGCAGCTTGGACGGTTTAAATGAAAAACTGTTTTTT
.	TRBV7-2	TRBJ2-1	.	CASSLLNREQFF	TGTGCCAGCAGCCTCCTGAATAGGGAGCAGTTCTTC
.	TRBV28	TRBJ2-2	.	CASNTGWTGELFF	TGTGCCAGCAATACGGGATGGACCGGGGAGCTGTTTTTT
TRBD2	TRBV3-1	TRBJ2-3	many	CASSPGGDGDTQYF	TGTGCCAGCAGCCCCGGGGGGGACGGGGATACGCAGTATTTT
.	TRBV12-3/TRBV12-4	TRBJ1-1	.	CASSLFRVPSEAFF	TGTGCCAGCAGTTTATTTAGGGTTCCCTCTGAAGCTTTCTTT
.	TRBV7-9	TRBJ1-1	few	CASSLGWRGEAFF	TGTGCCAGCAGCTTAGGGTGGAGGGGTGAAGCTTTCTTT
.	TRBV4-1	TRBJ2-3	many	CASSRAGGGETDTQYF	TGCGCCAGCAGCCGCGCCGGGGGCGGGGAGACAGATACGCAGTATTTT
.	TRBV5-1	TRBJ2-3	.	CASSLESLWVTDTQYF	TGCGCCAGCAGCTTGGAGTCGCTATGGGTAACAGATACGCAGTATTTT
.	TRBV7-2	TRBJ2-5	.	CASSPAGMGGTQYF	TGTGCCAGCAGCCCCGCAGGGATGGGGGGGACCCAGTACTTC
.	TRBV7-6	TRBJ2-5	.	CASSRNMVETQYF	TGTGCCAGCAGTCGAAATATGGTTGAGACCCAGTACTTC
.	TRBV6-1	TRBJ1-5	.	CASSDGGAGNQPQHF	TGTGCCAGCAGTGACGGGGGCGCGGGCAATCAGCCCCAGCATTTT
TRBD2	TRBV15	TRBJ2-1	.	CATSRDLLASEQFF	TGTGCCACCAGCAGAGATCTACTAGCGAGCGAGCAGTTCTTC
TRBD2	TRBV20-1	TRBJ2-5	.	CSAPLGLAGAQETQYF	TGCAGTGCTCCCTTGGGACTAGCGGGGGCCCAAGAGACCCAGTACTTC
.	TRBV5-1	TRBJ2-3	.	CASSLEAPTDTQYF	TGCGCCAGCAGCTTGGAGGCACCCACAGATACGCAGTATTTT
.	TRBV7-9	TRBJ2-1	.	CASSGELGSSYNEQFF	TGTGCCAGCAGCGGGGAGTTGGGGAGCTCCTACAATGAGCAGTTCTTC
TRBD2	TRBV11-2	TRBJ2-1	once	CASTVAGGPVNEQFF	TGTGCCAGCACCGTAGCGGGGGGGCCGGTCAATGAGCAGTTCTTC
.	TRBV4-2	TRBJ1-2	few	CASSQDGAVGDYGYTF	TGTGCCAGCAGCCAAGATGGGGCGGTGGGCGACTATGGCTACACCTTC
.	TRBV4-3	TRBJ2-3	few	CASSQASQGLTDTQYF	TGCGCCAGCAGCCAAGCCTCGCAGGGACTCACAGATACGCAGTATTTT
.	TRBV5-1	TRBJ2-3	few	CASSLPNTDTQYF	TGCGCCAGCAGCCTACCTAACACAGATACGCAGTATTTT
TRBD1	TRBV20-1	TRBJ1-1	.	CSARAGGAVEAFF	TGCAGTGCTAGAGCAGGGGGAGCGGTTGAAGCTTTCTTT
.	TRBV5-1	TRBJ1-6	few	CASSLAGSYNSPLHF	TGCGCCAGCAGCTTGGCAGGATCCTATAATTCACCCCTCCACTTT
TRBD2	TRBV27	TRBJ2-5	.	CASRLAGTREETQYF	TGTGCCAGTCGTCTCGCAGGGACTAGGGAAGAGACCCAGTACTTC
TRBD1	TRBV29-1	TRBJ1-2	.	CSVYGQAPFYGYTF	TGCAGCGTGTACGGACAGGCCCCCTTCTATGGCTACACCTTC
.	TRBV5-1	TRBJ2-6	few	CASSLAGDPGANVLTF	TGCGCCAGCAGCTTGGCAGGGGACCCTGGGGCCAACGTCCTGACTTTC
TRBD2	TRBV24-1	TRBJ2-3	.	CATSDGLAGGPDTQYF	TGTGCCACCAGTGATGGACTAGCGGGGGGGCCAGATACGCAGTATTTT
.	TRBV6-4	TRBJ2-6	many	CASALYPKGTDASLLSGANVLTF	TGTGCCAGCGCGCTCTACCCAAAAGGGACCGACGCCTCTCTGCTCTCTGGGGCCAACGTCCTGACTTTC
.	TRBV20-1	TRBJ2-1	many	CSARTQRASYNEQFF	TGCAGTGCTAGAACCCAGCGGGCTTCCTACAATGAGCAGTTCTTC
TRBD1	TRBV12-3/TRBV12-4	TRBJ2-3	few	CASSLGRDRITDTQYF	TGTGCCAGCAGCTTAGGCCGGGACAGAATCACAGATACGCAGTATTTT
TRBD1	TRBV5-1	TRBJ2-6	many	CASSSSGQGSGANVLTF	TGCGCCAGCAGCAGCTCGGGACAGGGGTCTGGGGCCAACGTCCTGACTTTC
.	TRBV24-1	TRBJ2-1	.	CATSDPGQNNEQFF	TGTGCCACCAGTGACCCGGGACAAAACAATGAGCAGTTCTTC
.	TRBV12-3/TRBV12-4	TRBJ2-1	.	CASSQFGGRENEQFF	TGTGCCAGCAGCCAGTTCGGGGGGCGAGAGAATGAGCAGTTCTTC
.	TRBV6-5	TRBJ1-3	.	CASSSSPRGHRKRNTIYF	TGTGCCAGCAGTTCGTCCCCCCGCGGGCATAGGAAAAGAAACACCATATATTTT
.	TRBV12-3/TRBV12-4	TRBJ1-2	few	CASSLSRLHGYTF	TGTGCCAGCAGTTTGTCCAGGCTTCATGGCTACACCTTC
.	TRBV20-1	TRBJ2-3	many	CSANLGSTRDTQYF	TGCAGTGCTAATTTGGGCAGCACCCGAGATACGCAGTATTTT
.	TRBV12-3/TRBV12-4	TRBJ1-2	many	CASRPNRWGNYGYTF	TGTGCCAGCAGGCCGAACAGGTGGGGGAACTATGGCTACACCTTC
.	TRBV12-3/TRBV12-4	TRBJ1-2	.	CASSLGVGTGYTF	TGTGCCAGCAGTTTGGGGGTAGGAACCGGCTACACCTTC
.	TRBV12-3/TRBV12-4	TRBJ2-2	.	CASSPPWGSTGELFF	TGTGCCAGCAGCCCCCCATGGGGATCCACCGGGGAGCTGTTTTTT
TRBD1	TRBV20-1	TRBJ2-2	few	CSARPRTGAGELFF	TGCAGTGCTAGACCTCGGACAGGCGCCGGGGAGCTGTTTTTT
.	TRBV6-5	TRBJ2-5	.	CASSYVKVETQYF	TGTGCCAGCAGTTATGTTAAGGTAGAGACCCAGTACTTC
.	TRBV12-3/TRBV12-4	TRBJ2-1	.	CASSPIRQGGSNEQFF	TGTGCCAGCAGTCCGATAAGACAGGGAGGCTCCAATGAGCAGTTCTTC
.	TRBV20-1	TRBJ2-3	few	CSASLADYTDTQYF	TGCAGTGCATCACTTGCGGACTACACAGATACGCAGTATTTT
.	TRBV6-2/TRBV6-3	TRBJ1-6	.	CASIRDGTSNSPLHF	TGTGCCAGCATTCGCGACGGAACATCTAATTCACCCCTCCACTTT